This paragraph covers one TCR beta chain sequence. No antigen is known for it. Trimming left V 7 bases short and J 0 bases short, with 10 bases between. Germline-derived CDR1 and CDR2 are LNHDA and SQIVND (reference sequence). The CDR3 has 14 residues. The table came from immunoSEQ multiplex PCR; TCRdb's copy has only in-frame clones and leaves some out. The data show roughly 36,000 clones, less than 90% seen once. This specimen belongs to a study of T cell responses to AZD1222 COVID-19 vaccine. General study results and limits: Donors skewed white British and female; clonal diversity was possibly underestimated.

The input for sequencing was peripheral blood, taken on day 0 of AZD1222 vaccination. The chain employs TRBV19 and TRBJ1-5, with D unclear. This receptor was obtained from an adult in good health. CDR3 loop: CASKQRNSNQPQHF. The DNA for the CDR3 is TGTGCCAGTAAACAGAGGAATAGCAATCAGCCCCAGCATTTT.